The clone carrying this TCR beta chain has a handful of counts. Its antigen is unidentified. CD4+ cells were split into CD45RA+ naive and CD45RA-negative memory subsets. This sample was included in a study of shared clonotypes between healthy human individuals. Study findings and constraints: Generation probability values for non-shared clonotypes were lower than those for clonotypes shared by all four donors.

Sorted-subset replicate PCRs used 200 to 250 ng DNA, around 27,000 T cell genomes. Clones were sequenced by immunoSEQ multiplex PCR, and TCRdb holds only the in-frame ones, with some missing. This sample yields around 720,000 clones, of which 60% to 75% are seen a single time; around 1.7% belongs to the top ten. V was pared by 3 bases and J by 8 bases, with 10 bases between. The CDR3 contains 11 residues. Germline V gene sequence: CDR1 GTSNPN, CDR2 SVGIG (reference sequence). The clonotype was recovered from a woman younger than 45 in good health. The J gene is TRBJ1-2, the V gene TRBV30; D remains unclear. The sequencing sample was made of memory CD4+ T cells sorted from blood. This sample's subset: CD45RA-negative fraction. The CDR3 coding sequence is TGTGCCTGGAGCTCGGGTCTCGGCTACACCTTC. Translation gives CAWSSGLGYTF. The full variable domain, its missing parts supplied by reference TRBV30 and TRBJ1-2, is SQTIHQWPATLVQPVGSPLSLECTVEGTSNPNLYWYRQAAGRGLQLLFYSVGIGQISSEVPQNLSASRPQDRQFILSSKKLLLSDSGFYLCAWSSGLGYTFGSGTRLTVV.